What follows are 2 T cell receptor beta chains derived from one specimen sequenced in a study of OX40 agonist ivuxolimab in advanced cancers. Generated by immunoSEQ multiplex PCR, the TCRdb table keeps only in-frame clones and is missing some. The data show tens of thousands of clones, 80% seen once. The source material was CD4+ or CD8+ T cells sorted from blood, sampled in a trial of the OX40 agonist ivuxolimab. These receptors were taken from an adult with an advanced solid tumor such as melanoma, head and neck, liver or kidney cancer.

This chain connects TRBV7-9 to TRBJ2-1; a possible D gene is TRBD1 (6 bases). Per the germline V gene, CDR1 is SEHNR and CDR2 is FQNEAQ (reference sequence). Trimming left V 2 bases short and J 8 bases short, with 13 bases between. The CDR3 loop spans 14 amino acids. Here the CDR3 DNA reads TGTGCCAGCAGCTTACTCCAGGGGATTGATGAGCAGTTCTTC. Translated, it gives CASSLLQGIDEQFF.

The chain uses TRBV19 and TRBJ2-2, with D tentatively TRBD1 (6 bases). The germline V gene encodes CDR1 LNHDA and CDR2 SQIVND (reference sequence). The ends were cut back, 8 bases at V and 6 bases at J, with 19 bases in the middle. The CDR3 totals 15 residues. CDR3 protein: CASLAGAQDSGELFF. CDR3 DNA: TGTGCCAGTCTAGCAGGGGCGCAGGATTCCGGGGAGCTGTTTTTT.